This is a list of T cell receptor beta chains from one sample in a study of CD8+ T cells in alopecia areata. Some clones are missing from TCRdb's copy, which holds only in-frame ones; the method was immunoSEQ multiplex PCR. The sample carries about 180,000 clones, roughly 63% recorded once. The starting material was CD4+ T cells sorted from blood, obtained at week 0. The receptors come from a human donor with alopecia areata. Each CDR3 is given without its conserved first and last residue. Each record gives: CDR3 length, V gene, J gene, CDR3 protein.

CDR3 length: 13; V gene: TRBV25-1; J gene: TRBJ1-6; CDR3 protein: ASSPPLGANSPLH
CDR3 length: 9; V gene: TRBV29-1; J gene: TRBJ2-4; CDR3 protein: SVELPGQSI
CDR3 length: 13; V gene: TRBV29-1; J gene: TRBJ2-1; CDR3 protein: SVLASGTPYNEQF
CDR3 length: 11; V gene: TRBV30; J gene: TRBJ2-6; CDR3 protein: ACRSSGANVLT
CDR3 length: 12; V gene: TRBV30; J gene: TRBJ1-5; CDR3 protein: AWSWTGGYQPQH
CDR3 length: 13; V gene: TRBV25-1; J gene: TRBJ1-6; CDR3 protein: ASSEQGQSSPPLH
CDR3 length: 10; V gene: TRBV29-1; J gene: TRBJ2-1; CDR3 protein: SVRGSYNEQF
CDR3 length: 14; V gene: TRBV15; J gene: TRBJ2-4; CDR3 protein: ATSIIAGGQENIQY
CDR3 length: 15; V gene: TRBV4-3; J gene: TRBJ2-5; CDR3 protein: ASSQDLASGGIETQY
CDR3 length: 12; V gene: TRBV6-1; J gene: TRBJ2-7; CDR3 protein: ASSRGQGGYEQY
CDR3 length: 12; V gene: TRBV4-3; J gene: TRBJ1-5; CDR3 protein: ASSPGFSNQPQH
CDR3 length: 8; V gene: TRBV20-1; J gene: TRBJ2-1; CDR3 protein: SAHENEQF
CDR3 length: 12; V gene: TRBV10-3; J gene: TRBJ2-5; CDR3 protein: ATKALSDQETQY
CDR3 length: 9; V gene: TRBV29-1; J gene: TRBJ1-1; CDR3 protein: SVARDSEAF
CDR3 length: 13; V gene: TRBV15; J gene: TRBJ2-5; CDR3 protein: ATSSPGQTTETQY
CDR3 length: 12; V gene: TRBV7-2; J gene: TRBJ2-7; CDR3 protein: ASSLYFGFDEQY
CDR3 length: 13; V gene: TRBV9; J gene: TRBJ2-7; CDR3 protein: ASSESTGSSYEQY
CDR3 length: 12; V gene: TRBV9; J gene: TRBJ1-1; CDR3 protein: ASSVDKPNTEAF
CDR3 length: 12; V gene: TRBV2; J gene: TRBJ2-2; CDR3 protein: ASSEALKTGELF
CDR3 length: 11; V gene: TRBV7-2; J gene: TRBJ2-4; CDR3 protein: ASSLDPGNIQY
CDR3 length: 11; V gene: TRBV4-3; J gene: TRBJ2-5; CDR3 protein: ASSQGWGETQY
CDR3 length: 12; V gene: TRBV19; J gene: TRBJ1-1; CDR3 protein: ASSIVQANTEAF
CDR3 length: 12; V gene: TRBV7-2; J gene: TRBJ1-2; CDR3 protein: ASSLDRGSYGYT
CDR3 length: 17; V gene: TRBV15; J gene: TRBJ1-5; CDR3 protein: ATSRDGGGAGTGDQPQH
CDR3 length: 9; V gene: TRBV20-1; J gene: TRBJ1-1; CDR3 protein: SALRAGEAF